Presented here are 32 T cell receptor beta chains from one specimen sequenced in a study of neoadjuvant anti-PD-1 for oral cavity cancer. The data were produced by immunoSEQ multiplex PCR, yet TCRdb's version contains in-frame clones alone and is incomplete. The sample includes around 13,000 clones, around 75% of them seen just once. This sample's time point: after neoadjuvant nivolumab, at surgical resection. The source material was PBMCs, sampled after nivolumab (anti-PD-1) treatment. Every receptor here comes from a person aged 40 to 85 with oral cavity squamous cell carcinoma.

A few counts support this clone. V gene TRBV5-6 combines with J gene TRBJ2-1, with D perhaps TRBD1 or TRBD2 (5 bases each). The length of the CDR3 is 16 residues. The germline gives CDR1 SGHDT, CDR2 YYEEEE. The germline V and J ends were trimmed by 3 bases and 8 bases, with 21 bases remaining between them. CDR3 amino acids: CASSSGTALSTHEQFF. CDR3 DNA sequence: TGTGCCAGCAGCTCGGGGACGGCCCTATCCACCCATGAGCAGTTCTTC.

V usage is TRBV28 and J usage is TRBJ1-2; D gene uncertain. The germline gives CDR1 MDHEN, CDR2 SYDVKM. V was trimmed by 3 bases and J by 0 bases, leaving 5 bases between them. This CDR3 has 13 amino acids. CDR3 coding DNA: TGTGCCAGCAGTTTTCCCGCTAACTATGGCTACACCTTC. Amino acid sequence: CASSFPANYGYTF.

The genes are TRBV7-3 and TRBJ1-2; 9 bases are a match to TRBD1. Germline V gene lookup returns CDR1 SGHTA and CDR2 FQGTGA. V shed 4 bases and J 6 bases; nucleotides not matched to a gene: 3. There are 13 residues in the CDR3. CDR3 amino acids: CASSSGQGDGYTF. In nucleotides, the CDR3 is TGTGCCAGCAGCTCGGGACAGGGAGATGGCTACACCTTC. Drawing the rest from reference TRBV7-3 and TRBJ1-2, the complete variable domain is GAGVSQTPSNKVTEKGKYVELRCDPISGHTALYWYRQSLGQGPEFLIYFQGTGAADDSGLPNDRFFAVRPEGSVSTLKIQRTERGDSAVYLCASSSGQGDGYTFGSGTRLTVV.

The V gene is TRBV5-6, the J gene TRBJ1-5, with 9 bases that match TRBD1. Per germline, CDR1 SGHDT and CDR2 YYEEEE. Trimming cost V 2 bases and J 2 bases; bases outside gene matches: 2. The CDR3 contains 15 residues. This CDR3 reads CASSFRTGGNQPQHF. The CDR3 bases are TGTGCCAGCAGCTTTAGGACAGGGGGCAATCAGCCCCAGCATTTT.

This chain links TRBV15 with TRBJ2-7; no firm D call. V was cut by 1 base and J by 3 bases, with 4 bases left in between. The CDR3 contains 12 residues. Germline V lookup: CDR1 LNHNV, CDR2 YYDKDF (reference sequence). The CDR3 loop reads CATSRANYEQYF. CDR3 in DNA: TGTGCCACCAGCAGAGCCAACTACGAGCAGTACTTC.

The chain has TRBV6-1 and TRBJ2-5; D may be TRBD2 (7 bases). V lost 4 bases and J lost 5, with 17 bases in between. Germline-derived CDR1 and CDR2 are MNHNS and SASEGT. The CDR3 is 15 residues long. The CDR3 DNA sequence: TGTGCCAGCAGTGGCCAGGGAGGGACAAGGGAGACCCAGTACTTC. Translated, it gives CASSGQGGTRETQYF.

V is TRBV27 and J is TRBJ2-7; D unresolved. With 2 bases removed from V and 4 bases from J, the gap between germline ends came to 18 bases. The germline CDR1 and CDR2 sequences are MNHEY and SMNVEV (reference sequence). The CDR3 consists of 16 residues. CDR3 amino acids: CASSLRPNQLIYEQYF. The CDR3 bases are TGTGCCAGCAGTTTACGACCCAACCAACTTATTTACGAGCAGTACTTC.

CDR3 in DNA: TGTGCCATCAGCGGGACAGGGGTTGAAAAACTGTTTTTT. Residues: CAISGTGVEKLFF. The chain combines TRBV10-3 with TRBJ1-4; 10 nucleotides align to TRBD1. Germline-derived CDR1 and CDR2 are ENHRY and SYGVKD. This CDR3 is 13 amino acids long. The V gene end was trimmed by 6 bases and the J gene end by 7 bases; junction bases not matched to a gene: 2.

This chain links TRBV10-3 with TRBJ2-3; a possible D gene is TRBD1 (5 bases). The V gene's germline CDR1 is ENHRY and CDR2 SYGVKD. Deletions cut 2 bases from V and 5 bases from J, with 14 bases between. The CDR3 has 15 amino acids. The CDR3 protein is CAISEPQGVVDTQYF. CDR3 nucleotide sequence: TGTGCCATCAGTGAGCCCCAGGGTGTCGTAGATACGCAGTATTTT.

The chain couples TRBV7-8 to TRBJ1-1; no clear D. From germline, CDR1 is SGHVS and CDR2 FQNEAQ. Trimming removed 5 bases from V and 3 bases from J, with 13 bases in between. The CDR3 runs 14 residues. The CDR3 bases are TGTGCCAGCAGCCCTCTTCCACCCCACACTGAAGCTTTCTTT. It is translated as CASSPLPPHTEAFF.

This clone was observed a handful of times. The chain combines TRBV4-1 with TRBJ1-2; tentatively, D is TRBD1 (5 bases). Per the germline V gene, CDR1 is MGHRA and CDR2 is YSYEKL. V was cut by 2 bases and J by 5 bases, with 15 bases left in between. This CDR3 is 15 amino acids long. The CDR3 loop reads CASSQRQRADYGYTF. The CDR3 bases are TGCGCCAGCAGCCAACGACAGCGGGCGGATTATGGCTACACCTTC.

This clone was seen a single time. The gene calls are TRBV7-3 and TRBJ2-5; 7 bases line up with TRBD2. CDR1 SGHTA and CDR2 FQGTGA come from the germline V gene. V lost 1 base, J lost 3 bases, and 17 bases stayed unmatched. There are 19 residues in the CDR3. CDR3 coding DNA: TGTGCCAGCAGCTTAAAAAGGCTCGGTTCGGCGGGAGAGGAAGAGACCCAGTACTTC. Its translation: CASSLKRLGSAGEEETQYF.

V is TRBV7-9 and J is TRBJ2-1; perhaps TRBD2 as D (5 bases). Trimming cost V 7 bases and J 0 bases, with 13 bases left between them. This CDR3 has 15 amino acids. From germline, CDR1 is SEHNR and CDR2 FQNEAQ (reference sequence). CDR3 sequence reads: CASTKPGSSYNEQFF. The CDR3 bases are TGTGCCAGCACCAAGCCGGGATCCTCCTACAATGAGCAGTTCTTC.

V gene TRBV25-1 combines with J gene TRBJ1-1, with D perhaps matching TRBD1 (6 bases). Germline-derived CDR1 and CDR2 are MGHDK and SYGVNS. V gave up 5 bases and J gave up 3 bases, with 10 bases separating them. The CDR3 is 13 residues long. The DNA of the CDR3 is TGTGCCAGCAGTCGAGGGGGTTACACTGAAGCTTTCTTT. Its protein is CASSRGGYTEAFF. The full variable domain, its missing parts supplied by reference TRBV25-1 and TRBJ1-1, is EADIYQTPRYLVIGTGKKITLECSQTMGHDKMYWYQQDPGMELHLIHYSYGVNSTEKGDLSSESTVSRIRTEHFPLTLESARPSHTSQYLCASSRGGYTEAFFGQGTRLTVV.

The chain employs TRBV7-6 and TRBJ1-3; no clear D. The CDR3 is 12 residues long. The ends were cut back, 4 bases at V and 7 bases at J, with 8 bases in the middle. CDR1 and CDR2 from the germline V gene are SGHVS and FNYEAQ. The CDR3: CASSSAPNTIYF. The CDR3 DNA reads TGTGCCAGCAGCTCGGCCCCGAACACCATATATTTT.

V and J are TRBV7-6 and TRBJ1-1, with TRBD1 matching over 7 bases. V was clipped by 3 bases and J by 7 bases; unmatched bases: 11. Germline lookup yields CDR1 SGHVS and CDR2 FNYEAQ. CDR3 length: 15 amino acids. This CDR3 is CASSLEFDREDEAFF. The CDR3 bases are TGTGCCAGCAGCTTGGAATTCGACAGGGAGGATGAAGCTTTCTTT.

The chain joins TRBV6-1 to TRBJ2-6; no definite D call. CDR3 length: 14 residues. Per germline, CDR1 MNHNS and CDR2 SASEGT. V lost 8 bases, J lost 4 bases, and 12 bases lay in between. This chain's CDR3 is CASVFDSGANVLTF. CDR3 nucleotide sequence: TGTGCCAGCGTTTTTGATTCCGGGGCCAACGTCCTGACTTTC.

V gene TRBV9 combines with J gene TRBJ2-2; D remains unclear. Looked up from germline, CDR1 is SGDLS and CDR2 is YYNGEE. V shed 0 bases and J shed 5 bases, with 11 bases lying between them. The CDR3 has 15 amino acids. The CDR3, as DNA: TGTGCCAGCAGCGTAGGGCCAACTGGGACCGGGGAGCTGTTTTTT. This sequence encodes CASSVGPTGTGELFF.

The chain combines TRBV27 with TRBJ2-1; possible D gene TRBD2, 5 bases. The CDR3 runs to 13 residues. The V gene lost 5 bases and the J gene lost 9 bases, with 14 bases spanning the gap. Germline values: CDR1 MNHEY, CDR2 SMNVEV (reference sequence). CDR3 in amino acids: CASSPPLAFEQFF. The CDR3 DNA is TGTGCCAGCAGTCCTCCCTTAGCGTTTGAGCAGTTCTTC.

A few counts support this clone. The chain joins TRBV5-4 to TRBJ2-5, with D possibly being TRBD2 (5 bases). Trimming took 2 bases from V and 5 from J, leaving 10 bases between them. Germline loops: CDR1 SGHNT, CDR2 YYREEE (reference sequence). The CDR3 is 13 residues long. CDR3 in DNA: TGTGCCAGCAGCTTCATAAGGGAGGAGACCCAGTACTTC. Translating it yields CASSFIREETQYF. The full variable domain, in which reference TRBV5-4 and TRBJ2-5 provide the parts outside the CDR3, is ETGVTQSPTHLIKTRGQQVTLRCSSQSGHNTVSWYQQALGQGPQFIFQYYREEENGRGNFPPRFSGLQFPNYSSELNVNALELDDSALYLCASSFIREETQYFGPGTRLLVL.

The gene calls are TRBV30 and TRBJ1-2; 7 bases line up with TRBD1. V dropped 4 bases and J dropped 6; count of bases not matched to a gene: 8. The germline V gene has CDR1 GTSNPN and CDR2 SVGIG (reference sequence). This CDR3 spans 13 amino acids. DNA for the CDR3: TGTGCCTGGACCAGTTTACAGGGGAATGGCTACACCTTC. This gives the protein CAWTSLQGNGYTF.

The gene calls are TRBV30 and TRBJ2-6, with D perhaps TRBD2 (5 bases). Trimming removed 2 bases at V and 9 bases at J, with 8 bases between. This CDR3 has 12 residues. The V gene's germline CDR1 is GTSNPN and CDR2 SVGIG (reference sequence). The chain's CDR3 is CAWSSGGNVLTF. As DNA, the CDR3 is TGTGCCTGGAGTAGCGGAGGCAACGTCCTGACTTTC.

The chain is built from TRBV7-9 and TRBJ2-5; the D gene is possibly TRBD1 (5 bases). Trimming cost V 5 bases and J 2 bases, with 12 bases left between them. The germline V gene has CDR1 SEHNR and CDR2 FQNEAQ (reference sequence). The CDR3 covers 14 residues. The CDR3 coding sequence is TGTGCCAGCAGCCGAAGGGGATCTCAAGAGACCCAGTACTTC. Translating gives CASSRRGSQETQYF.

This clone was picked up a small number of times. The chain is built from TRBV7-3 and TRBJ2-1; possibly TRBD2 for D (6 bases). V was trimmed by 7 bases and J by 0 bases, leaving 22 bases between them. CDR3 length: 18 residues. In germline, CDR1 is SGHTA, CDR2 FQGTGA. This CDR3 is CASNQLGVAVRSYNEQFF. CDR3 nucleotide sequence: TGTGCCAGCAACCAACTCGGGGTAGCGGTCCGCTCCTACAATGAGCAGTTCTTC.

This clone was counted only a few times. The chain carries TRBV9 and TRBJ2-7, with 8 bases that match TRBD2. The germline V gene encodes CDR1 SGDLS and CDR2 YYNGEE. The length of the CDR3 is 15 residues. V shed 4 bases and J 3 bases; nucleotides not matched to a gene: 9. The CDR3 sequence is CASSPRAGAHYEQYF. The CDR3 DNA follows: TGTGCCAGCAGCCCGAGAGCGGGGGCGCACTACGAGCAGTACTTC.

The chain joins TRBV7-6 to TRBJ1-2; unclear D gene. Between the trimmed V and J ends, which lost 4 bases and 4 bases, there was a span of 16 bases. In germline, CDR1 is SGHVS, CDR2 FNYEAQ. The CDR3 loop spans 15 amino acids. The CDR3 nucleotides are TGTGCCAGCAGCTCTACCCACGGGAAGACCTATGGCTACACCTTC. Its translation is CASSSTHGKTYGYTF.

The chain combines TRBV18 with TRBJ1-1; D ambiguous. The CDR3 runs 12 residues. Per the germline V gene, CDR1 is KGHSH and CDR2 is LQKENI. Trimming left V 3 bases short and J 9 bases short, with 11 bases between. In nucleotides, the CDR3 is TGTGCCAGCTCACCTGAGGTCCCACAAGCTTTCTTT. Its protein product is CASSPEVPQAFF.

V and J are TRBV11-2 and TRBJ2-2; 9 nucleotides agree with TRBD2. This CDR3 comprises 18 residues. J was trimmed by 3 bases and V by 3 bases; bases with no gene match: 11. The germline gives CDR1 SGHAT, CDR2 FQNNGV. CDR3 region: CASSLGLAGSRYTGELFF. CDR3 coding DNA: TGTGCCAGCAGCTTGGGGCTAGCGGGAAGTAGATACACCGGGGAGCTGTTTTTT.

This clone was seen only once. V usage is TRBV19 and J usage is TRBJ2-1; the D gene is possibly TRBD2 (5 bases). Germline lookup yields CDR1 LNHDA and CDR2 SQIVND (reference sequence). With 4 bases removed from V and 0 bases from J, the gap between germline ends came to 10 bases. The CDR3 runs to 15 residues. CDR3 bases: TGTGCCAGTAGTACCGACTACAGCTCCTACAATGAGCAGTTCTTC. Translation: CASSTDYSSYNEQFF.

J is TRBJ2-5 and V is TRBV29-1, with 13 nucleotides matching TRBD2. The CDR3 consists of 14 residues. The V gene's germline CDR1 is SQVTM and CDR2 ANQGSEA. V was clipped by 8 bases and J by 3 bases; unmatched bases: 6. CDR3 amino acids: CSYQLAGGKETQYF. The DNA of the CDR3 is TGCAGCTACCAACTAGCGGGAGGGAAAGAGACCCAGTACTTC.

DNA for the CDR3: TGTGCCAGTAATCCCCTCGGGACAGCTAATGAAAAACTGTTTTTT. Amino acids: CASNPLGTANEKLFF. This chain connects TRBV19 to TRBJ1-4, with 7 bases identical to TRBD1. In germline, CDR1 is LNHDA, CDR2 SQIVND (reference sequence). The trim removed 7 bases at V and 3 bases at J, leaving 8 bases unmatched. The CDR3 runs 15 residues.

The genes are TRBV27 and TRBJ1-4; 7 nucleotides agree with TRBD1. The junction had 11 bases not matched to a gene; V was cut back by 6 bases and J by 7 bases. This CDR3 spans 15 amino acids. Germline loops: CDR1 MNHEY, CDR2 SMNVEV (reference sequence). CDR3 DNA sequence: TGTGCCAGCAGCACTACCGGGACAGCGGGTGAAAAACTGTTTTTT. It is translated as CASSTTGTAGEKLFF. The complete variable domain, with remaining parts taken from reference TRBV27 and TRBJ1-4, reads EAQVTQNPRYLITVTGKKLTVTCSQNMNHEYMSWYRQDPGLGLRQIYYSMNVEVTDKGDVPEGYKVSRKEKRNFPLILESPSPNQTSLYFCASSTTGTAGEKLFFGSGTQLSVL.